The entry below describes one T cell receptor beta chain. The antigen is undetermined. Here immunoSEQ multiplex PCR was the method, and the copy in TCRdb shows in-frame clones only, minus some. The sample lists some 12,000 clones; roughly 80% were seen once. The data are from a study of chemoradiotherapy in HPV16-positive cancers. Study background: Candidate HPV-specific T-cell clones and common TCR motifs came from functional assays in a couple of HPV16-positive patients. General study points: Non-HPV-specific T cells did not expand in tumors during treatment, whereas candidate HPV-specific clones and E7-related motifs did.

CDR1 is SQVTM and CDR2 is ANQGSEA in the germline V gene. The CDR3 is 14 amino acids. J was trimmed by 4 bases and V by 2 bases; bases with no gene match: 2. Repertoires were sampled repeatedly during chemoradiotherapy. The chain employs TRBV29-1 and TRBJ2-1, with 10 bases that match TRBD2. The TCR originated in a human donor with HPV-associated anogenital cancer. Sample collection was performed from a patient who underwent chemoradiotherapy. CDR3 in DNA: TGCAGCGTTGAACGGGGACTAGCGTACAATGAGCAGTTCTTC. Encoded protein: CSVERGLAYNEQFF.